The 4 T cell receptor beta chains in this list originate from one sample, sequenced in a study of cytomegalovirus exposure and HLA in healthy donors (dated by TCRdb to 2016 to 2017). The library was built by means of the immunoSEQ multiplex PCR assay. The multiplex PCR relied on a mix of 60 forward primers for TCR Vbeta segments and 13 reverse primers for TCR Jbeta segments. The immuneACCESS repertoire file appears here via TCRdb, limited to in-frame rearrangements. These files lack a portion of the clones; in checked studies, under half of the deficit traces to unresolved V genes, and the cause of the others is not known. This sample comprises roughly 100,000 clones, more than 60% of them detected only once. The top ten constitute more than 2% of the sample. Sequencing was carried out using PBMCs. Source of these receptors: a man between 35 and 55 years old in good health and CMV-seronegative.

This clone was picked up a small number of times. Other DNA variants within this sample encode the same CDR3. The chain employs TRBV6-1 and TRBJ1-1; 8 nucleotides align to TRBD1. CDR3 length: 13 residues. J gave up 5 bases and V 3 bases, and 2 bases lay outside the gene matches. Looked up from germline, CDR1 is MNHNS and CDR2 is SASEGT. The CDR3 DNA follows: TGTGCCAGCAGTGAGAGACAGGGGACTGAAGCTTTCTTT. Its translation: CASSERQGTEAFF.

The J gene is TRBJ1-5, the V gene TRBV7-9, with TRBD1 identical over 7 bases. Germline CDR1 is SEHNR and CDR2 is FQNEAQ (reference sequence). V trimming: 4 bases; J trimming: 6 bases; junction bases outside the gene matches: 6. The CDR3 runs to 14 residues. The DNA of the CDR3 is TGTGCCAGCAGCTACCGGGACAGTCTTCAGCCCCAGCATTTT. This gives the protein CASSYRDSLQPQHF.

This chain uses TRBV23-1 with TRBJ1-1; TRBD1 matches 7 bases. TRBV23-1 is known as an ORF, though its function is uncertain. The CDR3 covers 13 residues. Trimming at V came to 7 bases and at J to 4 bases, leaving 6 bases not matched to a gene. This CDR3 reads CASIHRGGTEAFF. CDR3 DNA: TGCGCCAGCATCCACAGGGGCGGCACTGAAGCTTTCTTT.

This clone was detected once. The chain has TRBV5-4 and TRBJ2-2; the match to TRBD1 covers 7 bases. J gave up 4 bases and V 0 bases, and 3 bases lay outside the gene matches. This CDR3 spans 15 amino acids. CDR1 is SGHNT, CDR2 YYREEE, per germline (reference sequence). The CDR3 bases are TGTGCCAGCAGCTTGGATACAGGGGCCACCGGGGAGCTGTTTTTT. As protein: CASSLDTGATGELFF.